This TCR beta chain was captured in a study of Graves' ophthalmopathy and Graves' hyperthyroidism. Under 3 months in duration, the ophthalmopathy in affected donors had moderate-to-severe activity, CAS ≥3 and NOSPECS ≥4. Pregnancy or lactation, uncontrolled infections and other autoimmune diseases were grounds for excluding patients. Out of about 10 ml of fresh peripheral blood, PBMCs were obtained. RNA transcripts served as template for amplifying TCR beta CDR3 sequences. In the first round, RT-PCR was carried out with HTBI primers, and a multiplex PCR formed the second round. TCRdb recomputed calls from the multiplex PCR reads with MiXCR, one row per CDR3 protein. Of around 660,000 distinct CDR3 sequences listed, under 50% are singletons. V was shortened by 3 bases and J by 0 bases, with 14 bases between the two germline ends. CDR3 size: 17 residues. The V gene's germline CDR1 is SGHVS and CDR2 FNYEAQ.

This clonotype has only a few counts. The clonotype comes from an adult man with Graves' ophthalmopathy. The sequencing sample was made of peripheral blood. The rearrangement uses TRBV7-6 and TRBJ2-2; unclear D gene. For the CDR3, the DNA is TGTGCCAGCAGCTTTATCTCCGGGCAGGCGAACACCGGGGAGCTGTTTTTT. This gives the protein CASSFISGQANTGELFF.